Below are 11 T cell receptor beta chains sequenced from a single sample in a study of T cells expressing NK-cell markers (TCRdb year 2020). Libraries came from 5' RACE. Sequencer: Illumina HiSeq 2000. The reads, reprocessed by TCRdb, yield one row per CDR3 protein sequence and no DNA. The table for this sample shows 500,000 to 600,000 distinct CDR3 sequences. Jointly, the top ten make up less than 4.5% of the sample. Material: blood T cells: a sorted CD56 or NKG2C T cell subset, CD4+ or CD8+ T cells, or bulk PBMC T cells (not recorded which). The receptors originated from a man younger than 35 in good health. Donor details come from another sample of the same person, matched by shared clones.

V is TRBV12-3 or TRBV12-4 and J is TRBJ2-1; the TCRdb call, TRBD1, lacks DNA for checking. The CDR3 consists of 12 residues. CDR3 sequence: CASSFRQGEQFF.

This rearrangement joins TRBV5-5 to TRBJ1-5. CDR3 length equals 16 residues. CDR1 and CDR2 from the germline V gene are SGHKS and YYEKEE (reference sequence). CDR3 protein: CASSGMAIGWGDLQHF.

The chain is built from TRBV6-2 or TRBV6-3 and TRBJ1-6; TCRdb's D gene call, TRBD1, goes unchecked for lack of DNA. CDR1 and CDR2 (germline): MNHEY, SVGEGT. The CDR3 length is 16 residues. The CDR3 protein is CASTKGQSSYNSPLHF.

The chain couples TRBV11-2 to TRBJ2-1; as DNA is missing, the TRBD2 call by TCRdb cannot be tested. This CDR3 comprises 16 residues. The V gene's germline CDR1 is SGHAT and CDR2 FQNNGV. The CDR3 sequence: CASSSRTGGPYNEQFF.

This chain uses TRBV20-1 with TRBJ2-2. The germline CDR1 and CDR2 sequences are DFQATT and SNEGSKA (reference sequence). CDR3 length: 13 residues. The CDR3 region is CSASLGRAGELFF.

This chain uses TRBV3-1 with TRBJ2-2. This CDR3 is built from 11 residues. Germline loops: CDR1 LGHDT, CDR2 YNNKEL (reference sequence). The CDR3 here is CASSQDWELFF. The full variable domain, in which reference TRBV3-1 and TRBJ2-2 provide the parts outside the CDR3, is DTAVSQTPKYLVTQMGNDKSIKCEQNLGHDTMYWYKQDSKKFLKIMFSYNNKELIINETVPNRFSPKSPDKAHLNLHINSLELGDSAVYFCASSQDWELFFGEGSRLTVL.

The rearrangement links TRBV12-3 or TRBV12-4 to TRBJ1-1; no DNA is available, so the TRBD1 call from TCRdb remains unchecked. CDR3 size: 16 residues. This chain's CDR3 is CASSWDRGQHHTEAFF.

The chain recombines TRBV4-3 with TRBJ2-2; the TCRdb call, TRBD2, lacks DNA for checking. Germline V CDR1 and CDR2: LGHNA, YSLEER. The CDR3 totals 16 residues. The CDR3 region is CASSHPSGRVTGELFF.

The chain's CDR3 is CSAGRTSGIQETQYF. The chain links TRBV20-1 to TRBJ2-5; TCRdb outputs TRBD2, but without DNA this stays unchecked. CDR3 size: 15 residues. Germline loops: CDR1 DFQATT, CDR2 SNEGSKA (reference sequence).

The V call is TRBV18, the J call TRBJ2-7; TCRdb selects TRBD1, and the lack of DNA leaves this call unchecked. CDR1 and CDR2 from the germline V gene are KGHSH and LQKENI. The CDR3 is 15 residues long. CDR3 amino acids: CASSPPDRGNYEQYF.

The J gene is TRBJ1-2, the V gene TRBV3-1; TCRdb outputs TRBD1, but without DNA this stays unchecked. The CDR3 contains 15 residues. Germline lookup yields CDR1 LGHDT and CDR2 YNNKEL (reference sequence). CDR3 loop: CASSQDLTGNYGYTF. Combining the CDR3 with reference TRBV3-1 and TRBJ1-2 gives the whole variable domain DTAVSQTPKYLVTQMGNDKSIKCEQNLGHDTMYWYKQDSKKFLKIMFSYNNKELIINETVPNRFSPKSPDKAHLNLHINSLELGDSAVYFCASSQDLTGNYGYTFGSGTRLTVV.